This is a list of T cell receptor beta chains from one sample in a study of shared clonotypes between healthy human individuals. Assay: immunoSEQ multiplex PCR; the TCRdb copy retains only in-frame clones and omits some. The table includes 2 million to 2.5 million clones, 93% detected once. Sequenced input: naive CD8+ T cells from PBMCs. The source of these receptors is a man younger than 35 in good health. Some clones in this sample may be carry-over from other donors' samples. Both conserved end residues are part of each CDR3. Fields, in order: V gene, clone size, D gene, J gene, CDR3 protein, CDR3 DNA. D genes are given only for firm matches. Expanded clones are given a class, and other clones once, few, many or no size at all.

v_call: TRBV27
clone_size: NA
d_call: TRBD2
j_call: TRBJ2-1
cdr3_aa: CASSLTGGPLYEQFF
cdr3_nt: TGTGCCAGCAGTTTAACGGGAGGGCCCTTATATGAGCAGTTCTTC

v_call: TRBV27
clone_size: NA
d_call: NA
j_call: TRBJ1-3
cdr3_aa: CASSQTGSFRNTIYF
cdr3_nt: TGTGCCAGCAGCCAGACAGGTTCTTTTAGAAACACCATATATTTT

v_call: TRBV7-3
clone_size: NA
d_call: NA
j_call: TRBJ2-2
cdr3_aa: CASSLDTNTGELFF
cdr3_nt: TGTGCCAGCAGCCTTGACACCAACACCGGGGAGCTGTTTTTT

v_call: TRBV27
clone_size: NA
d_call: NA
j_call: TRBJ2-3
cdr3_aa: CASSLSGHGRTDTQYF
cdr3_nt: TGTGCCAGCAGTTTATCAGGCCACGGACGCACAGATACGCAGTATTTT

v_call: TRBV7-3
clone_size: NA
d_call: NA
j_call: TRBJ2-1
cdr3_aa: CASSHGTPNEQFF
cdr3_nt: TGTGCCAGCAGCCACGGGACACCCAATGAGCAGTTCTTC

v_call: TRBV2
clone_size: NA
d_call: NA
j_call: TRBJ2-1
cdr3_aa: CASSSNEQFF
cdr3_nt: TGTGCCAGCAGTTCTAATGAGCAGTTCTTC

v_call: TRBV27
clone_size: NA
d_call: NA
j_call: TRBJ2-5
cdr3_aa: CASSLWPPVQETQYF
cdr3_nt: TGTGCCAGCAGTTTGTGGCCCCCCGTACAAGAGACCCAGTACTTC

v_call: TRBV6-1
clone_size: once
d_call: TRBD2
j_call: TRBJ2-1
cdr3_aa: CASSEASRRGSSYNEQFF
cdr3_nt: TGTGCCAGCAGTGAAGCCTCTAGGCGGGGGAGCTCCTACAATGAGCAGTTCTTC

v_call: TRBV4-2
clone_size: NA
d_call: TRBD2
j_call: TRBJ2-3
cdr3_aa: CASSQEASGYTQYF
cdr3_nt: TGTGCCAGCAGCCAAGAGGCTAGCGGTTATACGCAGTATTTT

v_call: TRBV11-2
clone_size: few
d_call: NA
j_call: TRBJ1-2
cdr3_aa: CASSLDRRSYTF
cdr3_nt: TGTGCCAGCAGCTTAGATCGGAGATCCTACACCTTC

v_call: TRBV9
clone_size: NA
d_call: TRBD2
j_call: TRBJ2-3
cdr3_aa: CASSRVDLAGEVGDTQYF
cdr3_nt: TGTGCCAGCAGCCGCGTAGATCTAGCGGGAGAGGTGGGGGATACGCAGTATTTT

v_call: TRBV18
clone_size: NA
d_call: NA
j_call: TRBJ1-1
cdr3_aa: CASSPLPVGQGLTEAFF
cdr3_nt: TGTGCCAGCTCACCTCTGCCAGTGGGGCAGGGCCTCACTGAAGCTTTCTTT

v_call: TRBV28
clone_size: NA
d_call: TRBD1
j_call: TRBJ2-7
cdr3_aa: CASSPDREPSYEQYF
cdr3_nt: TGTGCCAGCAGCCCTGACAGGGAACCCTCTTACGAGCAGTACTTC

v_call: TRBV9
clone_size: NA
d_call: NA
j_call: TRBJ2-5
cdr3_aa: CASSARMGARQETQYF
cdr3_nt: TGTGCCAGCAGCGCTCGAATGGGGGCCCGCCAAGAGACCCAGTACTTC

v_call: TRBV2
clone_size: NA
d_call: NA
j_call: TRBJ2-6
cdr3_aa: CASRRWGHEGRSSGANVLTF
cdr3_nt: TGTGCCAGCCGCAGATGGGGACACGAGGGTAGGAGCTCTGGGGCCAACGTCCTGACTTTC

v_call: TRBV27
clone_size: NA
d_call: NA
j_call: TRBJ2-7
cdr3_aa: CASSFSGSTYEQYF
cdr3_nt: TGTGCCAGCAGTTTTTCCGGTAGTACCTACGAGCAGTACTTC

v_call: TRBV28
clone_size: few
d_call: NA
j_call: TRBJ1-4
cdr3_aa: CASSPLTGEKLFF
cdr3_nt: TGTGCCAGCTCTCCCCTCACCGGTGAAAAACTGTTTTTT

v_call: TRBV2
clone_size: NA
d_call: NA
j_call: TRBJ1-1
cdr3_aa: CASILRNTEAFF
cdr3_nt: TGTGCCAGCATCCTCAGGAACACTGAAGCTTTCTTT

v_call: TRBV5-1
clone_size: NA
d_call: NA
j_call: TRBJ2-7
cdr3_aa: CASSLFPGTYEQYF
cdr3_nt: TGCGCCAGCAGCTTGTTCCCAGGTACCTACGAGCAGTACTTC

v_call: TRBV28
clone_size: NA
d_call: NA
j_call: TRBJ1-1
cdr3_aa: CASSLTLTEAFF
cdr3_nt: TGTGCCAGCAGTCTAACCCTCACTGAAGCTTTCTTT

v_call: TRBV27
clone_size: NA
d_call: NA
j_call: TRBJ1-1
cdr3_aa: CASSLSGGYSTEAFF
cdr3_nt: TGTGCCAGCAGTTTATCGGGGGGGTATAGCACTGAAGCTTTCTTT

v_call: TRBV19
clone_size: NA
d_call: NA
j_call: TRBJ1-1
cdr3_aa: CASSMTGNTEAFF
cdr3_nt: TGTGCCAGTAGTATGACGGGGAACACTGAAGCTTTCTTT

v_call: TRBV5-6
clone_size: NA
d_call: NA
j_call: TRBJ2-3
cdr3_aa: CASSFQADTQYF
cdr3_nt: TGTGCCAGCAGCTTTCAAGCAGATACGCAGTATTTT

v_call: TRBV12-2
clone_size: NA
d_call: NA
j_call: TRBJ2-7
cdr3_aa: CASREPQPLSSYEQYF
cdr3_nt: TGTGCAAGTCGAGAACCGCAGCCCCTGAGCTCCTACGAGCAGTACTTC

v_call: TRBV5-4
clone_size: NA
d_call: TRBD2
j_call: TRBJ2-7
cdr3_aa: CASSLAFLAESFSYEQYF
cdr3_nt: TGTGCCAGCAGCTTGGCTTTCCTAGCGGAGTCATTCTCCTACGAGCAGTACTTC

v_call: TRBV7-9
clone_size: NA
d_call: TRBD1
j_call: TRBJ1-1
cdr3_aa: CASSSGQGAISFF
cdr3_nt: TGTGCCAGCAGCTCCGGACAGGGGGCGATTTCTTTCTTT

v_call: TRBV19
clone_size: NA
d_call: TRBD2
j_call: TRBJ2-1
cdr3_aa: CASSIDGGLAGNEQFF
cdr3_nt: TGTGCCAGTAGTATAGATGGCGGACTAGCGGGAAATGAGCAGTTCTTC

v_call: TRBV28
clone_size: once
d_call: TRBD2
j_call: TRBJ2-1
cdr3_aa: CASSLGTSGKNEQFF
cdr3_nt: TGTGCCAGCAGTCTCGGGACTAGCGGAAAAAATGAGCAGTTCTTC

v_call: TRBV7-9
clone_size: NA
d_call: NA
j_call: TRBJ2-7
cdr3_aa: CASSLVLTHEQYF
cdr3_nt: TGTGCCAGCAGCTTAGTATTGACCCATGAGCAGTACTTC

v_call: TRBV7-2
clone_size: once
d_call: NA
j_call: TRBJ2-5
cdr3_aa: CASSPGTLEEETQYF
cdr3_nt: TGTGCCAGCTCCCCCGGGACACTCGAAGAAGAGACCCAGTACTTC

v_call: TRBV7-8
clone_size: NA
d_call: NA
j_call: TRBJ2-3
cdr3_aa: CASSSDQGRNTDTQYF
cdr3_nt: TGTGCCAGCAGCTCCGACCAAGGGAGGAACACAGATACGCAGTATTTT

v_call: TRBV30
clone_size: NA
d_call: NA
j_call: TRBJ1-5
cdr3_aa: CAWSVEGNQPQHF
cdr3_nt: TGTGCCTGGAGTGTGGAGGGCAATCAGCCCCAGCATTTT

v_call: TRBV29-1
clone_size: NA
d_call: NA
j_call: TRBJ1-1
cdr3_aa: CSVEQKGNTEAFF
cdr3_nt: TGCAGCGTTGAGCAGAAAGGGAACACTGAAGCTTTCTTT

v_call: TRBV4-2
clone_size: NA
d_call: TRBD1
j_call: TRBJ2-7
cdr3_aa: CASSQEAQGVSYEQYF
cdr3_nt: TGTGCCAGCAGCCAAGAAGCGCAGGGGGTCTCCTACGAGCAGTACTTC

v_call: TRBV9
clone_size: NA
d_call: NA
j_call: TRBJ1-2
cdr3_aa: CASSDGVMGGYTF
cdr3_nt: TGTGCCAGCAGCGATGGGGTAATGGGTGGCTACACCTTC

v_call: TRBV7-9
clone_size: once
d_call: NA
j_call: TRBJ2-7
cdr3_aa: CASSWGPSEQYF
cdr3_nt: TGTGCCAGCAGCTGGGGACCGTCGGAGCAGTACTTC

v_call: TRBV29-1
clone_size: NA
d_call: TRBD2
j_call: TRBJ2-1
cdr3_aa: CSVEGVSGRAQEFF
cdr3_nt: TGCAGCGTGGAAGGCGTGAGCGGGAGGGCCCAAGAGTTCTTC

v_call: TRBV4-1
clone_size: NA
d_call: NA
j_call: TRBJ2-7
cdr3_aa: CASSQAYQVQGSYEQYF
cdr3_nt: TGCGCCAGCAGCCAAGCCTACCAGGTACAGGGCTCCTACGAGCAGTACTTC

v_call: TRBV4-1
clone_size: NA
d_call: TRBD1
j_call: TRBJ1-5
cdr3_aa: CASSPRDRVSNQPQHF
cdr3_nt: TGCGCCAGCAGCCCACGGGACAGGGTTAGCAATCAGCCCCAGCATTTT

v_call: TRBV30
clone_size: NA
d_call: NA
j_call: TRBJ1-5
cdr3_aa: CAWSTGEGNQPQHF
cdr3_nt: TGTGCCTGGTCTACCGGGGAAGGCAATCAGCCCCAGCATTTT

v_call: TRBV5-4
clone_size: NA
d_call: TRBD2
j_call: TRBJ2-7
cdr3_aa: CASSYLGGAGEQYF
cdr3_nt: TGTGCCAGCAGCTACCTCGGGGGGGCTGGCGAGCAGTACTTC